These T cell receptor beta chains were read from a single sample in a study of blood T cell repertoires in COVID-19. The table came from immunoSEQ multiplex PCR; TCRdb's copy has only in-frame clones and leaves some out. The repertoire holds some 60,000 clones, with 90% as singletons. Sequencing used peripheral blood. The receptors here all came from a man aged 40-55 years with acute or convalescent COVID-19. CDR3s include the opening cysteine and the closing phenylalanine or tryptophan. The order of the fields is D gene, clone size, V gene, J gene, CDR3 protein, CDR3 DNA. A D gene is named only where the DNA matches it firmly. Clone size appears in some rows only: once, few, many, or a class for an expanded clone.

TRBD2	NA	TRBV7-3	TRBJ2-1	CASSLTLAGLGDNEQFF	TGTGCCAGCAGCTTAACCCTAGCGGGATTGGGTGACAATGAGCAGTTCTTC
NA	NA	TRBV4-1	TRBJ1-4	CASTTGGLTNEKLFF	TGCGCCAGCACCACGGGGGGGCTCACTAATGAAAAACTGTTTTTT
NA	NA	TRBV5-1	TRBJ2-7	CASSLGGGTLYEQYF	TGCGCCAGCAGCTTGGGTGGAGGAACGCTCTACGAGCAGTACTTC
NA	once	TRBV29-1	TRBJ2-1	CSVPTPYNEQFF	TGCAGCGTGCCGACTCCATACAATGAGCAGTTCTTC
TRBD2	NA	TRBV12-5	TRBJ2-1	CASGSSGNYNEQFF	TGTGCTAGTGGGTCTAGCGGGAACTACAATGAGCAGTTCTTC
NA	NA	TRBV7-2	TRBJ1-2	CASPDQGQGGYTF	TGTGCCAGCCCGGACCAGGGGCAGGGTGGCTACACCTTC
NA	NA	TRBV11-2	TRBJ2-5	CASRPVRDLLQETQYF	TGTGCCAGCAGACCGGTTCGGGACTTGTTACAAGAGACCCAGTACTTC
TRBD1	NA	TRBV10-3	TRBJ1-1	CAITMDRGTEAFF	TGTGCCATCACTATGGACAGGGGCACTGAAGCTTTCTTT
NA	NA	TRBV21-1	TRBJ1-1	CASSKPRVNTEAFF	TGTGCCAGCAGCAAGCCCAGGGTAAACACTGAAGCTTTCTTT
NA	NA	TRBV29-1	TRBJ2-4	CSGRLAKNIQYF	TGCAGCGGCCGGTTAGCCAAAAACATTCAGTACTTC
NA	NA	TRBV11-2	TRBJ1-1	CASSLVTAGNTEAFF	TGTGCCAGCAGCTTAGTAACAGCCGGCAACACTGAAGCTTTCTTT
NA	NA	TRBV6-6	TRBJ1-2	CASSAETAYGYTF	TGTGCCAGCAGCGCAGAAACCGCTTATGGCTACACCTTC
NA	NA	TRBV30	TRBJ1-1	CAWSLRNTEAFF	TGTGCCTGGAGTCTTAGGAACACTGAAGCTTTCTTT
NA	once	TRBV25-1	TRBJ2-2	CASSDPRRGAQGTGELFF	TGTGCCAGCAGTGATCCCCGGAGAGGAGCCCAGGGGACCGGGGAGCTGTTTTTT
TRBD2	NA	TRBV27	TRBJ2-3	CASRWTSGTDTQYF	TGTGCCAGCAGATGGACTAGCGGCACAGATACGCAGTATTTT
TRBD2	NA	TRBV12-5	TRBJ2-1	CASGVISGTPYNEQFF	TGTGCTAGTGGTGTAATAAGCGGGACCCCCTACAATGAGCAGTTCTTC
NA	NA	TRBV28	TRBJ1-5	CASTRSRARVNQPQHF	TGTGCCAGCACCCGATCGAGGGCGAGGGTCAATCAGCCCCAGCATTTT
TRBD1	NA	TRBV5-1	TRBJ1-1	CASSTNRGRNTEAFF	TGCGCCAGCAGCACAAACAGGGGCCGCAACACTGAAGCTTTCTTT
TRBD2	NA	TRBV7-2	TRBJ2-7	CASSQTGLAGGKVEQYF	TGTGCCAGCAGCCAAACGGGACTAGCGGGGGGTAAGGTCGAGCAGTACTTC
NA	NA	TRBV11-2	TRBJ2-1	CASSPPGGLGNEQFF	TGTGCCAGCAGCCCCCCAGGGGGGTTGGGCAATGAGCAGTTCTTC
TRBD1	NA	TRBV10-3	TRBJ2-3	CAIRTTGAEDTQYF	TGTGCCATCAGGACTACAGGGGCTGAGGATACGCAGTATTTT
TRBD2	NA	TRBV4-3	TRBJ2-1	CASSPSGSGTYNEQFF	TGCGCCAGCAGCCCTAGCGGTAGCGGGACCTACAATGAGCAGTTCTTC
TRBD2	once	TRBV5-4	TRBJ2-7	CASSSRTSGYEQYF	TGTGCCAGCAGCTCGAGGACTAGCGGCTACGAGCAGTACTTC
NA	NA	TRBV5-1	TRBJ2-7	CASSLAHGSYEQYF	TGCGCCAGCAGCTTGGCCCACGGGAGCTACGAGCAGTACTTC
NA	NA	TRBV24-1	TRBJ2-3	CATSARMADTQYF	TGTGCCACCAGTGCGAGGATGGCCGATACGCAGTATTTT
NA	NA	TRBV29-1	TRBJ1-2	CSVAAAANYGYTF	TGCAGCGTTGCCGCCGCGGCTAACTATGGCTACACCTTC
TRBD2	NA	TRBV7-2	TRBJ2-1	CASSLGGTSGSGNEQFF	TGTGCCAGCAGCTTAGGGGGGACTAGCGGGAGTGGGAATGAGCAGTTCTTC
TRBD2	once	TRBV18	TRBJ2-7	CASGRAGGYYEQYF	TGTGCCAGCGGGCGAGCGGGAGGGTACTACGAGCAGTACTTC
TRBD1	NA	TRBV19	TRBJ1-5	CASRDRGLQPQHF	TGTGCCAGTAGGGACAGGGGACTTCAGCCCCAGCATTTT
NA	NA	TRBV7-9	TRBJ2-1	CASSDQGRNEQFF	TGTGCCAGCAGCGACCAGGGGCGGAATGAGCAGTTCTTC
NA	NA	TRBV7-9	TRBJ1-2	CASTRRALGVNYGYTF	TGTGCCAGCACCCGTCGGGCCTTGGGAGTTAACTATGGCTACACCTTC